Listed here are 26 T cell receptor beta chains from one sample, sequenced in a study of cytomegalovirus exposure and HLA in healthy donors. The study ran its PCR with 60 Vbeta and 13 Jbeta primers. Sequenced by immunoSEQ multiplex PCR; TCRdb stores in-frame clones only, minus some. The repertoire table contains tens of thousands of clones. What was sequenced was PBMCs. The receptors were sampled from a woman between 40 and 50 years old in good health and CMV-seropositive.

This chain links TRBV12-5 with TRBJ1-3, with D uncertain. Trimming took off 6 bases at V and 2 bases at J, with 14 bases between the two ends. Looked up from germline, CDR1 is LGHNT and CDR2 is FRNRAP. The CDR3 has 15 amino acids. The CDR3 nucleotides are TGTGCTAGTGGCACTTGGTTGGGCCCTGGAAACACCATATATTTT. Encoded protein: CASGTWLGPGNTIYF.

This chain links TRBV5-1 with TRBJ1-4; D is perhaps TRBD1 (5 bases). With 4 bases removed from V and 0 bases from J, the gap between germline ends came to 10 bases. Germline assignment: CDR1 SGHRS and CDR2 YFSETQ. The CDR3 contains 15 residues. The CDR3 DNA reads TGCGCCAGCAGCGACGGACATCCAACTAATGAAAAACTGTTTTTT. This translates into CASSDGHPTNEKLFF.

The chain joins TRBV5-4 to TRBJ1-1, with 8 nucleotides matching TRBD1. The germline CDR1 and CDR2 sequences are SGHNT and YYREEE (reference sequence). The CDR3 totals 16 residues. J lost 2 bases, V lost 2 bases, and 8 bases had no gene match. The CDR3 protein is CASSFPRGRDNTEAFF. Here the CDR3 DNA reads TGTGCCAGCAGCTTCCCCAGGGGGCGAGATAACACTGAAGCTTTCTTT.

The rearrangement joins TRBV7-3 to TRBJ2-7; possibly TRBD2 for D (6 bases). This CDR3 is 13 amino acids long. CDR1 and CDR2 from the germline V gene are SGHTA and FQGTGA. Between the trimmed V and J ends, which lost 4 bases and 6 bases, there was a span of 13 bases. The CDR3: CASSYHGSGEQYF. The CDR3 DNA follows: TGTGCCAGCAGCTATCACGGTAGCGGCGAGCAGTACTTC. The full variable domain, in which reference TRBV7-3 and TRBJ2-7 provide the parts outside the CDR3, is GAGVSQTPSNKVTEKGKYVELRCDPISGHTALYWYRQSLGQGPEFLIYFQGTGAADDSGLPNDRFFAVRPEGSVSTLKIQRTERGDSAVYLCASSYHGSGEQYFGPGTRLTVT.

The chain couples TRBV6-1 to TRBJ2-3; 8 nucleotides agree with TRBD2. The CDR3 runs to 14 residues. The V and J ends lost 5 bases and 0 bases, in that order; junction bases with no gene match: 1. Per germline, CDR1 MNHNS and CDR2 SASEGT. The DNA for the CDR3 is TGTGCCAGCAGTCGGACTAGCAGCACAGATACGCAGTATTTT. This sequence encodes CASSRTSSTDTQYF.

This chain joins TRBV6-5 and TRBJ1-2, with 9 nucleotides matching TRBD1. J lost 3 bases, V lost 5 bases, and 7 bases had no gene match. The V gene's germline CDR1 is MNHEY and CDR2 SVGAGI. The CDR3 loop spans 15 amino acids. The CDR3 reads CASSRSGQGDYGYTF. CDR3 nucleotides: TGTGCCAGCAGTCGATCGGGACAGGGTGACTATGGCTACACCTTC.

The chain has TRBV5-4 and TRBJ2-5, with 10 bases aligning to TRBD2. J was trimmed by 3 bases and V by 4 bases; bases with no gene match: 12. The CDR3 runs to 17 residues. The germline gives CDR1 SGHNT, CDR2 YYREEE (reference sequence). CDR3 region: CASSLRQASGGKETQYF. The CDR3 nucleotides read TGTGCCAGCAGCCTTCGGCAGGCTAGCGGGGGAAAAGAGACCCAGTACTTC.

This rearrangement joins TRBV6-6 to TRBJ2-5; D gene uncertain. CDR3 length equals 12 residues. With 5 bases removed from V and 5 bases from J, the gap between germline ends came to 9 bases. CDR1 and CDR2 (germline): MNHNY, SVGAGI (reference sequence). The CDR3 here is CASSDQWETQYF. CDR3 nucleotides: TGTGCCAGCAGTGATCAGTGGGAGACCCAGTACTTC.

The chain recombines TRBV19 with TRBJ2-1; 12 bases are a match to TRBD2. J lost 6 bases, V lost 5 bases, and 11 bases had no gene match. The CDR3 contains 17 residues. Germline assignment: CDR1 LNHDA and CDR2 SQIVND (reference sequence). CDR3 amino acids: CASSSPYSSGRANEQFF. The CDR3 DNA reads as TGTGCCAGTAGTTCGCCCTATTCTAGCGGGAGGGCCAATGAGCAGTTCTTC.

The chain joins TRBV5-6 to TRBJ2-3; tentatively, D is TRBD2 (5 bases). The V gene lost 4 bases and the J gene lost 6 bases, with 21 bases spanning the gap. The CDR3 is 16 amino acids. CDR1 is SGHDT, CDR2 YYEEEE, per germline. In DNA, the CDR3 is TGTGCCAGCAGCCGCCCCTTATCCCTAGCCAAGGATACGCAGTATTTT. This translates into CASSRPLSLAKDTQYF.

The chain recombines TRBV6-5 with TRBJ2-2, with D tentatively TRBD2 (5 bases). This CDR3 has 14 amino acids. The germline gives CDR1 MNHEY, CDR2 SVGAGI. The V end was cut by 6 bases, the J end by 5 bases, with 13 bases between. CDR3 DNA sequence: TGTGCCAGCAGGAGGGATCAACCAACCGGGGAGCTGTTTTTT. Encoded protein: CASRRDQPTGELFF.

The DNA of the CDR3 is TGCAGTGCGGGGACTGGGACAGCCTACACCTTC. Translated, it gives CSAGTGTAYTF. The V call is TRBV20-1, the J call TRBJ1-2, with 7 bases lining up with TRBD1. Germline assignment: CDR1 DFQATT and CDR2 SNEGSKA (reference sequence). This CDR3 has 11 residues. The V segment lost 6 bases and the J segment 10 bases; nucleotides outside the gene matches: 8.

The chain carries TRBV5-1 and TRBJ1-5; possibly TRBD1 for D (5 bases). Trimming left V 4 bases short and J 3 bases short, with 11 bases between. Germline CDR1 SGHRS, CDR2 YFSETQ. CDR3 size: 14 residues. This chain's CDR3 is CASSPDSPNQPQHF. CDR3 in DNA: TGCGCCAGCAGCCCCGACAGCCCCAATCAGCCCCAGCATTTT.

The chain employs TRBV7-9 and TRBJ1-2; 7 nucleotides align to TRBD1. The CDR3 runs to 14 residues. V was pared by 4 bases and J by 0 bases, with 2 bases of the junction left unmatched. Germline CDR1 and CDR2: SEHNR and FQNEAQ (reference sequence). Here the CDR3 reads CASSSGQSNYGYTF. In DNA, the CDR3 is TGTGCCAGCAGCTCGGGACAGTCTAACTATGGCTACACCTTC.

The chain links TRBV6-1 to TRBJ2-7; 9 bases agree with TRBD1. V lost 3 bases, J lost 0 bases, and 12 bases stayed unmatched. The CDR3 contains 18 residues. In germline, CDR1 is MNHNS, CDR2 SASEGT. The CDR3 here is CASSDRDRAWGSSYEQYF. The DNA of the CDR3 is TGTGCCAGCAGTGACCGGGACAGGGCGTGGGGAAGCTCCTACGAGCAGTACTTC.

This chain connects TRBV5-4 to TRBJ1-6; D is uncertain. The germline CDR1 and CDR2 sequences are SGHNT and YYREEE (reference sequence). The CDR3 extends over 13 amino acids. Trimming cost V 0 bases and J 7 bases, with 5 bases left between them. The CDR3 DNA follows: TGTGCCAGCAGCTTGGGGCAGAATTCACCCCTCCACTTT. As protein: CASSLGQNSPLHF.

This clone is classed as medium-sized (0.01 to 0.1%) by frequency. The chain joins TRBV6-1 to TRBJ1-3, with TRBD1 as a possible D gene (5 bases). This CDR3 has 17 amino acids. Germline lookup yields CDR1 MNHNS and CDR2 SASEGT. V was clipped by 0 bases and J by 1 base, with 13 bases between them. CDR3 amino acids: CASSEASGAESGNTIYF. In DNA, the CDR3 is TGTGCCAGCAGTGAAGCAAGTGGGGCTGAGTCTGGAAACACCATATATTTT.

The chain recombines TRBV6-1 with TRBJ2-5; 10 bases align to TRBD2. In germline, CDR1 is MNHNS, CDR2 SASEGT. CDR3 length: 15 residues. The J segment lost 4 bases and the V segment lost 1 base, leaving 3 bases of the junction unmatched. CDR3 DNA: TGTGCCAGCAGTGAAGGGCTAGCGGGGGCAGAGACCCAGTACTTC. This translates into CASSEGLAGAETQYF.

The gene calls are TRBV27 and TRBJ2-5; D possibly corresponds to TRBD1 (6 bases). V shed 5 bases and J shed 1 base, with 11 bases lying between them. The CDR3 is made up of 14 amino acids. CDR1 is MNHEY, CDR2 SMNVEV, per germline (reference sequence). The CDR3 is CASSTRDTQETQYF. In DNA, the CDR3 is TGTGCCAGCAGTACTCGGGACACCCAAGAGACCCAGTACTTC.

This rearrangement joins TRBV7-9 to TRBJ2-4; weak D call: TRBD2 (5 bases). Germline V gene lookup returns CDR1 SEHNR and CDR2 FQNEAQ (reference sequence). CDR3 length: 16 amino acids. Trimming stripped 5 bases from V and 8 bases from J, with 22 bases between. CDR3 coding DNA: TGTGCCAGCAGCCTAAGCGGCCTAGCTCGAGAAGACATTCAGTACTTC. Protein: CASSLSGLAREDIQYF. The full variable domain, completed using reference TRBV7-9 and TRBJ2-4, is DTGVSQNPRHKITKRGQNVTFRCDPISEHNRLYWYRQTLGQGPEFLTYFQNEAQLEKSRLLSDRFSAERPKGSFSTLEIQRTEQGDSAMYLCASSLSGLAREDIQYFGAGTRLSVL.

The chain combines TRBV9 with TRBJ2-7, with 8 bases matching TRBD2. Germline-derived CDR1 and CDR2 are SGDLS and YYNGEE. The CDR3 is made up of 17 amino acids. J was trimmed by 2 bases and V by 4 bases; bases with no gene match: 14. The CDR3 spells CASSPNPGGGGTYEQYF. In nucleotides, the CDR3 is TGTGCCAGCAGCCCTAACCCCGGGGGCGGGGGGACCTACGAGCAGTACTTC.

The chain joins TRBV5-5 to TRBJ1-2, with D unresolved. Germline V CDR1 and CDR2: SGHKS, YYEKEE (reference sequence). CDR3 length equals 12 residues. With 1 base removed from V and 8 bases from J, the gap between germline ends came to 9 bases. The CDR3 DNA reads TGTGCCAGCAGCTTGATCGGGTCCGGCTACACCTTC. This gives the protein CASSLIGSGYTF.

The chain carries TRBV19 and TRBJ1-2, with TRBD1 as a possible D gene (5 bases). Looked up from germline, CDR1 is LNHDA and CDR2 is SQIVND (reference sequence). The CDR3 contains 12 residues. V was clipped by 6 bases and J by 3 bases, with 8 bases between them. CDR3 nucleotide sequence: TGTGCCAGTAGGGAGGGGCACTATGGCTACACCTTC. This encodes CASREGHYGYTF.

The rearrangement uses TRBV28 and TRBJ2-7, with 10 bases aligning to TRBD2. Germline assignment: CDR1 MDHEN and CDR2 SYDVKM. V lost 11 bases and J lost 1; bases outside the gene matches: 5. The CDR3 has 13 amino acids. In DNA, the CDR3 is TGTGCCGGTTCTAGCGGGAGATCCTACGAGCAGTACTTC. This gives the protein CAGSSGRSYEQYF.

V gene TRBV7-9 combines with J gene TRBJ1-1, with D possibly matching TRBD1 (6 bases). The germline gives CDR1 SEHNR, CDR2 FQNEAQ (reference sequence). The CDR3 runs 12 residues. Deletions cut 2 bases from V and 8 bases from J, with 9 bases between. CDR3 amino acids: CASSLQTGEAFF. The CDR3 DNA reads as TGTGCCAGCAGCTTACAAACAGGGGAAGCTTTCTTT.

The chain is built from TRBV11-2 and TRBJ1-1; D is unresolved. Looked up from germline, CDR1 is SGHAT and CDR2 is FQNNGV. This CDR3 contains 12 residues. The V end was cut by 4 bases, the J end by 4 bases, with 7 bases between. The CDR3 loop reads CASSSSSTEAFF. CDR3 nucleotide sequence: TGTGCCAGCAGCTCCTCGAGCACTGAAGCTTTCTTT.